This T cell receptor beta chain is drawn from a study of graft-versus-host responses after intestinal transplantation. At the level of the study: Every recipient underwent anti-thymocyte globulin induction, then tacrolimus and steroids for roughly three years. Study findings and constraints: Among recipient marrow samples, GvH clones were found; some appeared first in ileum or blood. Researchers found peak circulating GvH clone levels linked to early post-transplant HvG declines.

V lost 2 bases, J lost 6 bases, and 7 bases stayed unmatched. CDR3 length: 15 residues. CDR1 is SGHTA, CDR2 FQGNSA, per germline. The authors combined approximately 200,000 CFSE-labeled responder cells with approximately 200,000 irradiated, violet-dye-labeled stimulator cells in plates. The responders that had proliferated, CFSE-low CD3+CD4+ and CD3+CD8+ cells, were sorted after the reaction. Generated by immunoSEQ multiplex PCR, the TCRdb table keeps only in-frame clones and is missing some. The sample lists a few thousand clones; 29% were seen once. This clone has a handful of counts. The material sequenced was alloreactive CD8+ T cells from a mixed lymphocyte reaction culture, taken before transplantation. Subset specified: CFSE-low proliferating T cells sorted from roughly 6-day pre-transplant mixed lymphocyte reaction (GvH or HvG direction). The receptor's source is a human patient who was an organ donor for intestinal transplantation. The rearrangement joins TRBV7-2 to TRBJ2-3; TRBD2 matches at 8 bases. CDR3 sequence: CASSLQPPGGDTQYF. The CDR3 DNA follows: TGTGCCAGCAGCTTACAACCTCCGGGAGGGGATACGCAGTATTTT.